This T cell receptor beta chain was captured in a study of blood T cell repertoires in COVID-19. The overall study: Whether acute or convalescent, the COVID-19 samples came from the United States, Italy and Spain.

The CDR3 runs 14 residues. Per the germline V gene, CDR1 is LGHNA and CDR2 is YSLEER. V was trimmed by 0 bases and J by 8 bases, leaving 11 bases between them. Authors' methods: It was from reference gene primer amplification that nucleated cell counts were estimated. Libraries were prepared by immunoSEQ multiplex PCR; TCRdb keeps only in-frame clonotypes and omits some of them. The V and J calls and the clone size are those of that table, but D and trimming were determined from the DNA. Found here are approximately 250,000 clones, more than 70% of them singletons; the top ten hold 1.2%. Across 24 US areas, participants ranged in age from about 18 to 90 years. Participant-given clinical history determined each cohort assignment.

This TCR came from a middle-aged woman with acute COVID-19. V and J are TRBV4-3 and TRBJ2-1; the D gene is possibly TRBD2 (6 bases). Sequencing was done on a sample of PBMCs or T cells enriched from blood (not recorded which). CDR3 sequence reads: CASSQDRGGYEQFF. The DNA of the CDR3 is TGCGCCAGCAGCCAAGATCGAGGAGGGTATGAGCAGTTCTTC.